The T cell receptor beta chain described here comes from a study of PD-1 blockade in mismatch repair-deficient tumors. Study-level information: Patients had approximately 12 mismatch repair-deficient cancer types, all previously treated and progressing.

Data came from immunoSEQ multiplex PCR; TCRdb stores just in-frame clones and leaves some out. The sample holds some 110,000 clones, about 83% seen once. The TCR sequence derives from an adult with mismatch repair-deficient cancer. Sample: peripheral blood, taken about 60 weeks after starting pembrolizumab.

The chain's CDR3 is CASNWVEQFF. The CDR3 DNA follows: TGTGCCAGCAACTGGGTTGAGCAGTTCTTC. The chain recombines TRBV6-6 with TRBJ2-1; D ambiguous. V lost 7 bases, J lost 9 bases, and 7 bases lay in between. Germline loops: CDR1 MNHNY, CDR2 SVGAGI (reference sequence). The CDR3 spans 10 residues.